What follows are 2 T cell receptor beta chains derived from one specimen sequenced in a study of shared clonotypes between healthy human individuals. Using immunoSEQ multiplex PCR, the repertoire was profiled, and TCRdb retains in-frame clones only, with some absent. The sample comprises 760,000 or so clones, around 96% of which are singletons, and less than 0.25% rests with the top ten. Naive CD8 cells lacked CD45RO and underwent positive selection for CCR7, leaving out terminally differentiated effector memory CD45RA+ cells. Sequenced: naive CD8+ T cells sorted from blood. The receptor source for this set is a man between 25 and 39 years old in good health.

The chain joins TRBV7-9 to TRBJ2-1; 12 bases agree with TRBD2. The CDR3 runs to 16 residues. Germline CDR1 SEHNR, CDR2 FQNEAQ (reference sequence). Unmatched junction bases numbered 6, after V lost 5 bases and J lost 4 bases. This CDR3 reads CASSPTSGRTYNEQFF. The CDR3 nucleotides are TGTGCCAGCAGCCCAACTAGCGGGAGGACTTACAATGAGCAGTTCTTC.

This chain connects TRBV29-1 to TRBJ2-5; a weak D match, TRBD1 (6 bases). The CDR3 contains 14 residues. The V end lost 1 base, the J end lost 2 bases, and 11 bases lay between the germline ends. Per germline, CDR1 SQVTM and CDR2 ANQGSEA. CDR3 sequence reads: CSVEAAGEQETQYF. The DNA for the CDR3 is TGCAGCGTTGAAGCGGCAGGGGAACAAGAGACCCAGTACTTC.